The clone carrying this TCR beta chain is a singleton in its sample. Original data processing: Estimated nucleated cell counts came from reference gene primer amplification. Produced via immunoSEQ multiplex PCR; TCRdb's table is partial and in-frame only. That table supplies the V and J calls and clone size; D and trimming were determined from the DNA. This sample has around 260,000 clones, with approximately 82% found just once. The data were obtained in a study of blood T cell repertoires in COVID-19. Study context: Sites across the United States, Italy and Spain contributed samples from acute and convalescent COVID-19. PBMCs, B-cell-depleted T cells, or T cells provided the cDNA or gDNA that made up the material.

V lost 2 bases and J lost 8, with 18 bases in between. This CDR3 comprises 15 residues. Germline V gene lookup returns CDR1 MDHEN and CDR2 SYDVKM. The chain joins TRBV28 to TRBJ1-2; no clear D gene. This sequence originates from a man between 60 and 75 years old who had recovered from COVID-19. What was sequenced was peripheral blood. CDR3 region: CASSLERVGGGGYTF. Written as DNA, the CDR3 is TGTGCCAGCAGTTTAGAGAGGGTGGGCGGAGGCGGCTACACCTTC.